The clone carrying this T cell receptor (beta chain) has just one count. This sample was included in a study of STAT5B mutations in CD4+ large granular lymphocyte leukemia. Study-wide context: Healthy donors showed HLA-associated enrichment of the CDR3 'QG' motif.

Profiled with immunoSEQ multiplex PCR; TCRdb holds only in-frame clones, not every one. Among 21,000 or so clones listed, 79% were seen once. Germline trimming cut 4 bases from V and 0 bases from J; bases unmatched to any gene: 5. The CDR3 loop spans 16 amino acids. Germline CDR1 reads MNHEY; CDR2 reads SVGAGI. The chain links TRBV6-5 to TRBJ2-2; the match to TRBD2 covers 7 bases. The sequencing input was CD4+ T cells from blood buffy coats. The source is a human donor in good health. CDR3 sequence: CASSSVGGTNTGELFF. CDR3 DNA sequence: TGTGCCAGCAGTTCGGTGGGGGGGACGAACACCGGGGAGCTGTTTTTT.